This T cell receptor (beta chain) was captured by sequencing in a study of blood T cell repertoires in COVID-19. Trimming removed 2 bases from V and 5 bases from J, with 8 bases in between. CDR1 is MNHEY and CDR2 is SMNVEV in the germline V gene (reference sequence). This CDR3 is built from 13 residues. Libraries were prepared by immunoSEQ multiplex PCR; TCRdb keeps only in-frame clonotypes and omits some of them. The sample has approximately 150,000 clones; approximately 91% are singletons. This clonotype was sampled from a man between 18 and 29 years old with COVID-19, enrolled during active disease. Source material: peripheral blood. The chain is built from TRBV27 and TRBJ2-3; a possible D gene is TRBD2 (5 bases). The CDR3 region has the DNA TGTGCCAGCAGTTTAGAGGCGGGAGATACGCAGTATTTT. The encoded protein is CASSLEAGDTQYF.